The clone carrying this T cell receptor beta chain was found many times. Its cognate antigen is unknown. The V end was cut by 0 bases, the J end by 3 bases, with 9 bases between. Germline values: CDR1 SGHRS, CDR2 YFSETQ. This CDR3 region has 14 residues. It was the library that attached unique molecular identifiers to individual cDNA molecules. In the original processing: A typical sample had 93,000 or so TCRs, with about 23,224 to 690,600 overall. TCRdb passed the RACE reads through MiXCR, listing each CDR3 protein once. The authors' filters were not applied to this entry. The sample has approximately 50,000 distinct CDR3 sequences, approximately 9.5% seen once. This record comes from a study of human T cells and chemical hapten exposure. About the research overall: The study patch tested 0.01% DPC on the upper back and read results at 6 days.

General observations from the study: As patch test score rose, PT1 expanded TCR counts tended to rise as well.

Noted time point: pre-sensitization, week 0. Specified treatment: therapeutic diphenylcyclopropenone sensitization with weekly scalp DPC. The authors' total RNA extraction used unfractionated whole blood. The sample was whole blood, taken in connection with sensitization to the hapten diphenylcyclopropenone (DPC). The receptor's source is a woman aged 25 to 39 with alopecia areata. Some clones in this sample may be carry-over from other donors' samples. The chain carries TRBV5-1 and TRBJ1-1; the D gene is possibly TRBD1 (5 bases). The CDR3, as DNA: TGCGCCAGCAGCTTGGCCGGGACGGACACTGAAGCTTTCTTT. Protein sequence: CASSLAGTDTEAFF.